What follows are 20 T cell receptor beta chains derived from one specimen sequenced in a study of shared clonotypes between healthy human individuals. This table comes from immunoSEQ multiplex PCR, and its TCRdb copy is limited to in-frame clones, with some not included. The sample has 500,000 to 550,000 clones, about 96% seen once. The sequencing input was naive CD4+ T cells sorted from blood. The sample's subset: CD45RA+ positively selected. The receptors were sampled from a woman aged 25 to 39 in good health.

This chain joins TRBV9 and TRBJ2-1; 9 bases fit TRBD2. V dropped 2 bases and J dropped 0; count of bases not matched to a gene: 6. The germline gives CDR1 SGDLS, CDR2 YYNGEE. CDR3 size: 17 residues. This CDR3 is CASSVGVAGDSYNEQFF. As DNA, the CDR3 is TGTGCCAGCAGCGTGGGTGTAGCGGGGGACTCCTACAATGAGCAGTTCTTC.

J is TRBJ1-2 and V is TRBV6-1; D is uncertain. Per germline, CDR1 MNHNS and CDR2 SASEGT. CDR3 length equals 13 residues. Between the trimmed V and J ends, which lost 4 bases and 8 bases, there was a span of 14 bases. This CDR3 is CASSVGGNGGYTF. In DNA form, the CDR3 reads TGTGCCAGCAGTGTGGGAGGGAATGGCGGCTACACCTTC.

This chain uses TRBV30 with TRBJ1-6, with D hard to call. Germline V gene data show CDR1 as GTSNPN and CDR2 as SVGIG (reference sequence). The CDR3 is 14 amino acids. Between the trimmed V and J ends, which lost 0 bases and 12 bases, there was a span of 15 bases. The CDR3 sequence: CAWSVVPINGPLHF. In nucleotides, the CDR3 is TGTGCCTGGAGTGTCGTCCCTATAAACGGACCCCTCCACTTT.

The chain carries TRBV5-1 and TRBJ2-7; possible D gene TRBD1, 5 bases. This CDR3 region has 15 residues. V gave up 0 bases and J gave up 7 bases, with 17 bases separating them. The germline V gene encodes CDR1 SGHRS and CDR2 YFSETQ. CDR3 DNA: TGCGCCAGCAGCTTGGACCGCCACAGGTTGTGGGAGCAGTACTTC. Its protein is CASSLDRHRLWEQYF.

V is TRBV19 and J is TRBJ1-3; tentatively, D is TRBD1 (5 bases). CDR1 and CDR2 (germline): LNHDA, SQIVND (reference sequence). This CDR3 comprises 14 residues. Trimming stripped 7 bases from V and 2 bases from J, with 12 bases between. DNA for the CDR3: TGTGCCAGTATACGGGGCACAACTGGAAACACCATATATTTT. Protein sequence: CASIRGTTGNTIYF.

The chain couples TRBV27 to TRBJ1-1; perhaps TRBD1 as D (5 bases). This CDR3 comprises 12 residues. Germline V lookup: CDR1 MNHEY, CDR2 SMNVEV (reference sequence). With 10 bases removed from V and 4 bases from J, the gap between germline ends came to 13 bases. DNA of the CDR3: TGTGCCACTTCGTCTGGGGGCACTGAAGCTTTCTTT. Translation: CATSSGGTEAFF.

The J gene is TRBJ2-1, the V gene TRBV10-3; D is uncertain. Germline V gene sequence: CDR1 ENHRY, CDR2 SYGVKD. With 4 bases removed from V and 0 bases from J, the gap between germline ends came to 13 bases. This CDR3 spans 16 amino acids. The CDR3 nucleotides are TGTGCCATCAGTGGGGCATCGGTAAGCTCCTACAATGAGCAGTTCTTC. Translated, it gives CAISGASVSSYNEQFF.

CDR3 protein: CASSLETGLGAGANVLTF. CDR3 DNA sequence: TGTGCCAGCAGCTTGGAGACCGGCCTGGGGGCTGGGGCCAACGTCCTGACTTTC. V usage is TRBV5-8 and J usage is TRBJ2-6; the D gene could be TRBD1 or TRBD2 (5 bases each). Germline-derived CDR1 and CDR2 are SGHTS and YDEGEE. The CDR3 has 18 amino acids. The V and J ends lost 0 bases and 2 bases respectively, with 15 bases between them.

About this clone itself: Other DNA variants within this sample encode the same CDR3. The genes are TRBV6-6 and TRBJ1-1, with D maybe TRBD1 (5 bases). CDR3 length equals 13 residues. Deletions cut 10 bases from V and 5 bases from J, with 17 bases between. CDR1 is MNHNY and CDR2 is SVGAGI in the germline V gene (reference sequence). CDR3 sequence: CATSGTVRTEAFF. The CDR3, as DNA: TGTGCCACTTCGGGGACGGTAAGGACTGAAGCTTTCTTT.

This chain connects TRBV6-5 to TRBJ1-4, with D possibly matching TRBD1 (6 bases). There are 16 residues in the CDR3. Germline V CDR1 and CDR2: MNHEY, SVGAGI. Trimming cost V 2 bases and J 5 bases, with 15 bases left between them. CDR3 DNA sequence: TGTGCCAGCAGTTACAAACTGGACAGCCTCAATGAAAAACTGTTTTTT. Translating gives CASSYKLDSLNEKLFF.

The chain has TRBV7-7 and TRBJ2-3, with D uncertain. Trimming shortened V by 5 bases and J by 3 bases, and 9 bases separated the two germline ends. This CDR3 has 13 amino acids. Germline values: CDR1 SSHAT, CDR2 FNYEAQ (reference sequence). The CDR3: CASSAGPTDTQYF. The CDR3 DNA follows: TGTGCCAGCAGCGCAGGACCAACAGATACGCAGTATTTT.

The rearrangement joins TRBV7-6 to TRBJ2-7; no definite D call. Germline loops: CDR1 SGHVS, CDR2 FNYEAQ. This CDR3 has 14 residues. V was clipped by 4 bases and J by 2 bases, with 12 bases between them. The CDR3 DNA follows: TGTGCCAGCAGCTCCGGGCAGTTAACCTACGAGCAGTACTTC. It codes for CASSSGQLTYEQYF.

CDR3 amino acids: CASSGLAGGEETQYF. The CDR3 DNA reads as TGTGCCAGCAGCGGACTAGCGGGAGGGGAAGAGACCCAGTACTTC. The chain links TRBV27 to TRBJ2-5, with TRBD2 matching 15 bases. The CDR3 is 15 residues long. Germline V gene lookup returns CDR1 MNHEY and CDR2 SMNVEV (reference sequence). V trimming: 6 bases; J trimming: 3 bases; junction bases outside the gene matches: 2.

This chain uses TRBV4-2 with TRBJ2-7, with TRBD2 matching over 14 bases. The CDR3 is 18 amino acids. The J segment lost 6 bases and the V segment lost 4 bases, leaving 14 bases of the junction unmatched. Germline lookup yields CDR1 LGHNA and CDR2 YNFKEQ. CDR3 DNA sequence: TGTGCCAGCAGCCCATTGGGGACTAGCGGGAGAGTGGTGGGCGAGCAGTACTTC. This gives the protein CASSPLGTSGRVVGEQYF.

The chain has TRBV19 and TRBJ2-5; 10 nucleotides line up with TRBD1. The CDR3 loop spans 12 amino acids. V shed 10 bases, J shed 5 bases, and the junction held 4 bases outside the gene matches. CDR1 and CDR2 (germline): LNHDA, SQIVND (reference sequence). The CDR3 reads CATRDRGETQYF. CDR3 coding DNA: TGTGCCACCCGGGACAGGGGTGAGACCCAGTACTTC.

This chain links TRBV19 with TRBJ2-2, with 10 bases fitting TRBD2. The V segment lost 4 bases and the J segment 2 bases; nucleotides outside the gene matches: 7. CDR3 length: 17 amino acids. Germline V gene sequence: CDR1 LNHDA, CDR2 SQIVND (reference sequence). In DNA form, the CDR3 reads TGTGCCAGTAGTAAACCGGGACTAGCGAGAAACACCGGGGAGCTGTTTTTT. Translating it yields CASSKPGLARNTGELFF.

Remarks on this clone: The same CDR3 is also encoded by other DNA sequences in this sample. The CDR3 loop is CASSYQETQYF. As DNA, the CDR3 is TGTGCCAGCAGCTACCAAGAGACCCAGTACTTC. V is TRBV7-6 and J is TRBJ2-5; no clear D gene. Looked up from germline, CDR1 is SGHVS and CDR2 is FNYEAQ. This CDR3 contains 11 residues. The V end lost 4 bases, the J end lost 0 bases, and 0 bases lay between the germline ends.

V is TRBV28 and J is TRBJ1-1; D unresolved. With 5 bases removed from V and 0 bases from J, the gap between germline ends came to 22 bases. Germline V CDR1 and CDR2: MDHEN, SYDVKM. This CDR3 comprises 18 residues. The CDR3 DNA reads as TGTGCCAGCAGTAAACTATACAGTAACTCCTACATGAACACTGAAGCTTTCTTT. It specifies CASSKLYSNSYMNTEAFF.

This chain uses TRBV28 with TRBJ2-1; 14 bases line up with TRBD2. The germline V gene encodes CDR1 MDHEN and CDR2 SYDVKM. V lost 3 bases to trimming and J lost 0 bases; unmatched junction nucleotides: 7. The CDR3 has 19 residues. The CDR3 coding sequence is TGTGCCAGCAGTTTCCAACTGGGGACTAGCGGGAGCTCCTACAATGAGCAGTTCTTC. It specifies CASSFQLGTSGSSYNEQFF.

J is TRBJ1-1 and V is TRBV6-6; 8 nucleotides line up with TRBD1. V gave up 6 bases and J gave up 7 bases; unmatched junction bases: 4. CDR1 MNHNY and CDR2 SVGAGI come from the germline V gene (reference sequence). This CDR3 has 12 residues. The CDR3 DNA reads TGTGCCAGCAGGTCCGGGACAGGTGAAGCTTTCTTT. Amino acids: CASRSGTGEAFF.